This T cell receptor beta chain was identified in a study of shared clonotypes between healthy human individuals. Study in general: Each donor contributed plates that comprised three CD4 naive, three CD4 memory, two CD8 naive and one CD8 memory.

CD8 cells regarded as naive lacked CD45RO, were positively chosen for CCR7, and omitted terminally differentiated effector memory CD45RA+ cells. The table came from immunoSEQ multiplex PCR; TCRdb's copy has only in-frame clones and leaves some out. The data contain about 2.2 million clones, over 85% of them singletons. Source material: naive CD8+ T cells from PBMCs. The source of this sequence is a man aged 18 to 30 in good health. Some clones in this sample may be carry-over from other donors' samples.

The CDR3 reads CASSSPGGVRRPGANVLTF. CDR3 nucleotide sequence: TGCGCCAGCAGCTCTCCGGGAGGGGTCCGACGCCCTGGGGCCAACGTCCTGACTTTC. The chain carries TRBV5-1 and TRBJ2-6; 8 bases line up with TRBD2. The CDR3 totals 19 residues. V shed 3 bases, J shed 2 bases, and the junction held 13 bases outside the gene matches. CDR1 and CDR2 (germline): SGHRS, YFSETQ.